This record covers a single TCR beta chain. The data were obtained in a study of control samples from healthy donors and cancer patients. V lost 6 bases and J lost 2, with 7 bases in between. CDR1 is SGHVS and CDR2 is FNYEAQ in the germline V gene. This CDR3 is built from 13 residues. The assay was immunoSEQ multiplex PCR, and TCRdb's table has in-frame clones only and misses some. The sample has around 170,000 clones, around nine tenths seen once. The V and J genes are TRBV7-6 and TRBJ2-2; the D is unclear. The receptor was isolated from a man in his thirties or forties in good health. The sample taken for sequencing was blood. The CDR3 nucleotides read TGTGCCAGCAGGCGCGGAAACACCGGGGAGCTGTTTTTT. It is translated as CASRRGNTGELFF.